The 15 T cell receptor beta chains in this list originate from one sample, sequenced in a study of shared clonotypes between healthy human individuals. Profiling relied on immunoSEQ multiplex PCR, and the TCRdb table lists in-frame clones only, not all of them. The sample holds about 2.4 million clones, around 94% seen once. Sequenced input: naive CD4+ T cells sorted from blood. The subset was: CD45RA+ positively selected. The receptors come from a man between 18 and 29 years old in good health.

This rearrangement joins TRBV14 to TRBJ1-2; the D gene is possibly TRBD1 (6 bases). Trimming cost V 4 bases and J 4 bases, with 16 bases left between them. The CDR3 spans 15 residues. CDR1 is SGHDN and CDR2 is FVKESK in the germline V gene. The DNA of the CDR3 is TGTGCCAGCAGCCGAACAGGGATCTTCAGCTATGGCTACACCTTC. Protein product: CASSRTGIFSYGYTF.

The chain links TRBV5-1 to TRBJ2-3; D remains ambiguous. This CDR3 comprises 15 residues. Germline V lookup: CDR1 SGHRS, CDR2 YFSETQ. V gave up 2 bases and J gave up 2 bases, with 12 bases separating them. DNA of the CDR3: TGCGCCAGCAGCTTTGGCAAATCGCTCACAGATACGCAGTATTTT. Its translation is CASSFGKSLTDTQYF.

V usage is TRBV18 and J usage is TRBJ1-2; D is unclear. The ends were cut back, 2 bases at V and 8 bases at J, with 9 bases in the middle. Germline loops: CDR1 KGHSH, CDR2 LQKENI. The CDR3 runs 12 residues. Here the CDR3 reads CASSPYDEGYTF. The CDR3 DNA follows: TGTGCCAGCTCACCATACGACGAAGGCTACACCTTC.

The rearrangement uses TRBV6-5 and TRBJ1-6, with TRBD1 matching over 9 bases. CDR1 and CDR2 (germline): MNHEY, SVGAGI. CDR3 length equals 15 residues. V shed 5 bases, J shed 13 bases, and the junction held 12 bases outside the gene matches. The CDR3 coding sequence is TGTGCCAGCAGTCGCGGACGGGACAGGGTTTATCCCCTCCACTTT. It encodes CASSRGRDRVYPLHF.

With regard to this clone: Additional DNA sequences in this sample encode the identical CDR3. CDR3 coding DNA: TGTGCCAGCAGCTTGGGACAGGGGCGGCACGAGCAGTACTTC. Residues: CASSLGQGRHEQYF. The chain has TRBV7-2 and TRBJ2-7; 10 nucleotides align to TRBD1. V was pared by 3 bases and J by 5 bases, with 4 bases of the junction left unmatched. CDR1 is SGHTA, CDR2 FQGNSA, per germline. This CDR3 spans 14 amino acids.

This sequence joins TRBV6-1 and TRBJ1-4; D gene unclear. Looked up from germline, CDR1 is MNHNS and CDR2 is SASEGT. The CDR3 contains 13 residues. Trimming took off 1 base at V and 10 bases at J, with 10 bases between the two ends. The CDR3 here is CASSEGQIGKLFF. The CDR3, as DNA: TGTGCCAGCAGTGAAGGGCAGATCGGAAAACTGTTTTTT.

In its sample, this clone was seen once. V usage is TRBV30 and J usage is TRBJ1-4; D is possibly TRBD1 (5 bases). V was shortened by 5 bases and J by 4 bases, with 17 bases between the two germline ends. Germline CDR1 reads GTSNPN; CDR2 reads SVGIG (reference sequence). This CDR3 spans 15 amino acids. CDR3 protein: CAWLGRGGGNEKLFF. The CDR3 nucleotides read TGTGCCTGGCTCGGGAGGGGCGGAGGTAATGAAAAACTGTTTTTT. Full variable domain (outside the CDR3, taken from reference TRBV30 and TRBJ1-4): SQTIHQWPATLVQPVGSPLSLECTVEGTSNPNLYWYRQAAGRGLQLLFYSVGIGQISSEVPQNLSASRPQDRQFILSSKKLLLSDSGFYLCAWLGRGGGNEKLFFGSGTQLSVL.

This chain joins TRBV6-6 and TRBJ1-2; weak D call: TRBD1 (5 bases). CDR3 length equals 13 residues. Germline V CDR1 and CDR2: MNHNY, SVGAGI (reference sequence). V lost 5 bases and J lost 6, with 13 bases in between. Written as DNA, the CDR3 is TGTGCCAGCAGTCCCCGGGACTTAAATGGCTACACCTTC. Residues: CASSPRDLNGYTF.

The chain couples TRBV5-6 to TRBJ1-1; the match to TRBD1 covers 7 bases. This CDR3 contains 12 residues. Germline assignment: CDR1 SGHDT and CDR2 YYEEEE. Unmatched junction bases numbered 3, after V lost 4 bases and J lost 6 bases. CDR3 DNA: TGTGCCAGCAGCCAGACAGGGTCTGAAGCTTTCTTT. Its translation: CASSQTGSEAFF.

This rearrangement joins TRBV6-5 to TRBJ2-7, with a possible D match to TRBD1 (6 bases). Germline CDR1 is MNHEY and CDR2 is SVGAGI. Trimming took 5 bases from V and 1 from J, leaving 12 bases between them. The CDR3 spans 14 residues. The DNA of the CDR3 is TGTGCCAGCAGTCGACAGGCGACATCCTACGAGCAGTACTTC. As protein: CASSRQATSYEQYF.

The V call is TRBV28, the J call TRBJ1-3; TRBD1 matches at 8 bases. J was trimmed by 6 bases and V by 4 bases; bases with no gene match: 8. Germline CDR1 is MDHEN and CDR2 is SYDVKM. The CDR3 runs 15 residues. The CDR3 reads CASSSQGQGENTIYF. DNA of the CDR3: TGTGCCAGCAGTTCGCAAGGACAGGGAGAAAACACCATATATTTT.

This sequence joins TRBV2 and TRBJ2-7; D gene uncertain. The CDR3 covers 12 residues. The germline V and J ends were trimmed by 6 bases and 2 bases, with 8 bases remaining between them. CDR1 and CDR2 from the germline V gene are SNHLY and FYNNEI. Here the CDR3 DNA reads TGTGCCAGCAGCGGCATCACCTACGAGCAGTACTTC. Protein: CASSGITYEQYF. Full variable domain (rest looked up from reference TRBV2 and TRBJ2-7): EPEVTQTPSHQVTQMGQEVILRCVPISNHLYFYWYRQILGQKVEFLVSFYNNEISEKSEIFDDQFSVERPDGSNFTLKIRSTKLEDSAMYFCASSGITYEQYFGPGTRLTVT.

The gene calls are TRBV27 and TRBJ2-3; 9 bases agree with TRBD2. CDR1 and CDR2 from the germline V gene are MNHEY and SMNVEV (reference sequence). This CDR3 spans 15 amino acids. V was clipped by 3 bases and J by 3 bases; unmatched bases: 4. The CDR3 spells CASSFSSGRTDTQYF. The DNA of the CDR3 is TGTGCCAGCAGTTTTAGTAGCGGGAGAACAGATACGCAGTATTTT.

The gene calls are TRBV7-9 and TRBJ1-6, with D hard to call. The V end was cut by 1 base, the J end by 11 bases, with 9 bases between. Germline loops: CDR1 SEHNR, CDR2 FQNEAQ (reference sequence). CDR3 size: 13 residues. The CDR3 spells CASSLGGSPPLHF. In DNA form, the CDR3 reads TGTGCCAGCAGCTTAGGAGGGTCTCCACCCCTCCACTTT.

This sequence joins TRBV2 and TRBJ1-1; no reliable D call. Germline V lookup: CDR1 SNHLY, CDR2 FYNNEI. There are 15 residues in the CDR3. With 7 bases removed from V and 1 base from J, the gap between germline ends came to 16 bases. The CDR3 sequence: CASTPHGERNTEAFF. The CDR3 DNA follows: TGTGCCAGCACACCGCACGGGGAGCGGAACACTGAAGCTTTCTTT.